A single sample gave rise to the 29 T cell receptor beta chains below, sequenced in a study of T cell changes during pregnancy in multiple sclerosis. Assay used: immunoSEQ multiplex PCR; TCRdb lists only in-frame clones, some missing. This table has around 78,000 clones, just over 90% appearing once. Sequencing was performed on peripheral blood, taken in the second trimester of pregnancy. The receptors were gathered from a female donor with multiple sclerosis, enrolled in a pregnancy study.

V gene TRBV19 combines with J gene TRBJ2-5; tentatively, D is TRBD2 (5 bases). Germline CDR1 and CDR2: LNHDA and SQIVND (reference sequence). Trimming pared 7 bases from V and 7 bases from J, leaving 13 bases between. The CDR3 covers 12 residues. CDR3 amino acids: CASIARGGTQYF. CDR3 nucleotides: TGTGCCAGTATAGCTCGTGGAGGGACCCAGTACTTC.

The chain uses TRBV27 and TRBJ1-2; D is possibly TRBD1 (5 bases). In germline, CDR1 is MNHEY, CDR2 SMNVEV (reference sequence). Trimming shortened V by 3 bases and J by 3 bases, and 8 bases separated the two germline ends. The CDR3 covers 13 residues. CDR3 amino acids: CASSFARDYGYTF. The CDR3 bases are TGTGCCAGCAGTTTTGCCAGGGACTATGGCTACACCTTC.

This sequence joins TRBV5-1 and TRBJ2-5; 12 bases map to TRBD2. CDR1 SGHRS and CDR2 YFSETQ come from the germline V gene. With V trimmed by 2 bases and J by 7 bases, 9 bases remained unmatched. The CDR3 is 16 amino acids. The DNA for the CDR3 is TGCGCCAGCAGCTTACTACTAGCGGGGGGTGCTGTGACCCAGTACTTC. It codes for CASSLLLAGGAVTQYF. The entire variable domain, with the rest obtained from reference TRBV5-1 and TRBJ2-5, is as follows: KAGVTQTPRYLIKTRGQQVTLSCSPISGHRSVSWYQQTPGQGLQFLFEYFSETQRNKGNFPGRFSGRQFSNSRSEMNVSTLELGDSALYLCASSLLLAGGAVTQYFGPGTRLLVL.

The chain uses TRBV10-3 and TRBJ2-1; TRBD2 matches 7 bases. Trimming at V came to 3 bases and at J to 4 bases, leaving 9 bases not matched to a gene. CDR1 and CDR2 (germline): ENHRY, SYGVKD. The CDR3 spans 16 residues. CDR3 in DNA: TGTGCCATCAGTGATAGGTCTAGCGGCCAATACAATGAGCAGTTCTTC. Amino acid sequence: CAISDRSSGQYNEQFF.

CDR3 loop: CASSAGQPRTEAFF. The CDR3 bases are TGTGCCAGCAGCGCGGGACAGCCTAGGACTGAAGCTTTCTTT. The gene calls are TRBV9 and TRBJ1-1, with 7 bases matching TRBD1. V lost 3 bases to trimming and J lost 5 bases; unmatched junction nucleotides: 7. Looked up from germline, CDR1 is SGDLS and CDR2 is YYNGEE. The CDR3 runs 14 residues.

The chain recombines TRBV4-2 with TRBJ2-1; D not certain. V was cut by 0 bases and J by 0 bases, with 9 bases left in between. The CDR3 length is 16 residues. Per germline, CDR1 LGHNA and CDR2 YNFKEQ. CDR3 region: CASSQEVRSSYNEQFF. The CDR3 DNA reads as TGTGCCAGCAGCCAAGAGGTCAGAAGCTCCTACAATGAGCAGTTCTTC.

The chain is built from TRBV5-1 and TRBJ2-3; D unclear. Trimming shortened V by 4 bases and J by 0 bases, and 15 bases separated the two germline ends. The CDR3 covers 16 residues. The germline gives CDR1 SGHRS, CDR2 YFSETQ. CDR3 sequence: CASSLVAIDSTDTQYF. DNA for the CDR3: TGCGCCAGCAGCCTAGTTGCGATTGATAGCACAGATACGCAGTATTTT.

This sequence joins TRBV6-1 and TRBJ1-2; a weak D match, TRBD1 (5 bases). Germline assignment: CDR1 MNHNS and CDR2 SASEGT. The V end was cut by 11 bases, the J end by 6 bases, with 19 bases between. The CDR3 covers 13 residues. CDR3: CAFKSAGDHGYTF. The CDR3 DNA sequence: TGTGCCTTCAAGAGCGCGGGGGATCATGGCTACACCTTC.

The chain couples TRBV5-6 to TRBJ1-5; the D is unclear. Germline CDR1 and CDR2: SGHDT and YYEEEE. The V end lost 2 bases, the J end lost 6 bases, and 12 bases lay between the germline ends. This CDR3 has 14 amino acids. Here the CDR3 reads CASSLKRVSQPQHF. DNA for the CDR3: TGTGCCAGCAGCTTAAAGAGGGTGAGTCAGCCCCAGCATTTT.

The chain recombines TRBV4-1 with TRBJ1-4; the D gene is possibly TRBD1 (5 bases). The germline gives CDR1 MGHRA, CDR2 YSYEKL. V was trimmed by 4 bases and J by 6 bases, leaving 12 bases between them. The CDR3 runs 14 residues. The CDR3 DNA sequence: TGCGCCAGCAGCCTGGCAGGGTGGGATGAAAAACTGTTTTTT. Translation: CASSLAGWDEKLFF.

The V and J genes are TRBV6-1 and TRBJ1-3; no reliable D call. Trimming took 0 bases from V and 4 from J, leaving 19 bases between them. There are 18 residues in the CDR3. Looked up from germline, CDR1 is MNHNS and CDR2 is SASEGT. CDR3 sequence (DNA): TGTGCCAGCAGTGAAGCGCTTCGAGTCGGATCCGGGGGAAACACCATATATTTT. Amino acids: CASSEALRVGSGGNTIYF.

The chain is built from TRBV11-2 and TRBJ2-3, with D possibly TRBD2 on 6 matching bases. V lost 5 bases, J lost 6 bases, and 18 bases lay in between. Germline lookup yields CDR1 SGHAT and CDR2 FQNNGV. The CDR3 loop spans 15 amino acids. CDR3 in amino acids: CASSPQSGWSDTQYF. CDR3 DNA sequence: TGTGCCAGCAGCCCACAAAGCGGGTGGAGTGATACGCAGTATTTT. The complete variable domain, with remaining parts taken from reference TRBV11-2 and TRBJ2-3, reads EAGVAQSPRYKIIEKRQSVAFWCNPISGHATLYWYQQILGQGPKLLIQFQNNGVVDDSQLPKDRFSAERLKGVDSTLKIQPAKLEDSAVYLCASSPQSGWSDTQYFGPGTRLTVL.

The chain recombines TRBV5-1 with TRBJ2-7; D is possibly TRBD2 (5 bases). CDR1 and CDR2 from the germline V gene are SGHRS and YFSETQ. Trimming took off 0 bases at V and 4 bases at J, with 11 bases between the two ends. The CDR3 sequence is 14 residues long. The CDR3 loop reads CASSLGVRVYEQYF. The DNA for the CDR3 is TGCGCCAGCAGCTTGGGGGTGAGGGTTTACGAGCAGTACTTC.

The rearrangement uses TRBV18 and TRBJ1-1; D not resolved. Trimming shortened V by 4 bases and J by 6 bases, and 9 bases separated the two germline ends. The CDR3 sequence is 12 residues long. Germline V CDR1 and CDR2: KGHSH, LQKENI. The DNA for the CDR3 is TGTGCCAGCTCACACGGGGAGCCTGAAGCTTTCTTT. It codes for CASSHGEPEAFF.

CDR3 loop: CASSPSGTGGKDQPQHF. CDR3 in DNA: TGTGCCAGCAGCCCCTCGGGGACAGGGGGCAAGGATCAGCCCCAGCATTTT. The chain links TRBV7-9 to TRBJ1-5, with TRBD1 matching 12 bases. This CDR3 is 17 amino acids long. Germline V lookup: CDR1 SEHNR, CDR2 FQNEAQ (reference sequence). J was trimmed by 5 bases and V by 5 bases; bases with no gene match: 10.

The CDR3 is CASSLPGRGTEAFF. For the CDR3, the DNA is TGTGCCAGCAGCTTGCCGGGGAGAGGCACTGAAGCTTTCTTT. The chain has TRBV5-5 and TRBJ1-1; D gene unclear. V lost 1 base and J lost 4, with 11 bases in between. CDR3 length: 14 amino acids. Germline lookup yields CDR1 SGHKS and CDR2 YYEKEE (reference sequence).

As DNA, the CDR3 is TGTGCCATCAGTGAGTCGACAGGAGATCAAGCTTTCTTT. This sequence encodes CAISESTGDQAFF. The chain is built from TRBV10-3 and TRBJ1-1, with a weak D call TRBD1 (6 bases). V lost 0 bases to trimming and J lost 9 bases, with 11 bases between them. Germline values: CDR1 ENHRY, CDR2 SYGVKD. The CDR3 extends over 13 amino acids.

This chain joins TRBV19 and TRBJ2-4, with no clear D. Germline lookup yields CDR1 LNHDA and CDR2 SQIVND (reference sequence). The CDR3 spans 17 residues. The ends were cut back, 4 bases at V and 0 bases at J, with 16 bases in the middle. CDR3: CASSTFTQLLAKNIQYF. CDR3 in DNA: TGTGCCAGTAGTACCTTCACACAGCTCCTAGCCAAAAACATTCAGTACTTC.

The CDR3 nucleotides read TGCGCCAGCAGCCAAGTAGGGGGCACAGGTCGCGAGCAGTTCTTC. As protein: CASSQVGGTGREQFF. J is TRBJ2-1 and V is TRBV4-1, with 7 bases identical to TRBD1. J lost 10 bases, V lost 1 base, and 10 bases had no gene match. This CDR3 comprises 15 residues. The germline gives CDR1 MGHRA, CDR2 YSYEKL.

V is TRBV27 and J is TRBJ2-5; 13 bases are a match to TRBD2. The germline V gene has CDR1 MNHEY and CDR2 SMNVEV (reference sequence). V lost 0 bases and J lost 4; bases outside the gene matches: 5. This CDR3 has 17 residues. This CDR3 is CASSLSTSGGPGETQYF. As DNA, the CDR3 is TGTGCCAGCAGTTTATCGACTAGCGGGGGGCCTGGAGAGACCCAGTACTTC.

The chain uses TRBV11-3 and TRBJ2-1; D might be TRBD2 (6 bases). V was cut by 5 bases and J by 7 bases, with 24 bases left in between. The CDR3 spans 17 residues. Germline V CDR1 and CDR2: SGHNT, YENEEA. CDR3 region: CASSLRGAGIGGNEQFF. CDR3 bases: TGTGCCAGCAGCCTACGCGGGGCAGGGATTGGTGGGAATGAGCAGTTCTTC.

V usage is TRBV6-1 and J usage is TRBJ2-7; possible D gene TRBD2, 5 bases. The germline V gene has CDR1 MNHNS and CDR2 SASEGT. CDR3 size: 14 residues. Deletions cut 1 base from V and 4 bases from J, with 11 bases between. CDR3 protein: CASSEVAREYEQYF. CDR3 sequence (DNA): TGTGCCAGCAGTGAAGTGGCGAGGGAATACGAGCAGTACTTC.

The gene calls are TRBV5-1 and TRBJ1-2, with D maybe TRBD1 (6 bases). Germline values: CDR1 SGHRS, CDR2 YFSETQ. The V gene lost 3 bases and the J gene lost 5 bases, with 11 bases spanning the gap. The CDR3 covers 13 residues. CDR3 amino acids: CASSSGDIYGYTF. The CDR3 region has the DNA TGCGCCAGCAGCTCCGGGGACATTTATGGCTACACCTTC.

The chain employs TRBV6-6 and TRBJ2-1; D not certain. Germline loops: CDR1 MNHNY, CDR2 SVGAGI (reference sequence). This CDR3 spans 12 amino acids. V dropped 4 bases and J dropped 5 bases, with 6 bases sitting between them. The CDR3 loop reads CASSSADNEQFF. CDR3 bases: TGTGCCAGCAGTTCTGCAGACAATGAGCAGTTCTTC.

The CDR3 loop reads CASTRTGREQYF. The CDR3 region has the DNA TGTGCCAGCACCAGGACAGGGCGCGAGCAGTACTTC. This chain links TRBV6-1 with TRBJ2-7, with 8 bases aligning to TRBD1. The germline CDR1 and CDR2 sequences are MNHNS and SASEGT. With 7 bases clipped from V and 6 bases from J, the junction kept 5 bases outside the gene matches. The CDR3 sequence is 12 residues long.

The chain carries TRBV4-1 and TRBJ2-1; maybe TRBD1 (5 bases). V was pared by 3 bases and J by 7 bases, with 13 bases between. From germline, CDR1 is MGHRA and CDR2 YSYEKL. The CDR3 spans 14 residues. Here the CDR3 DNA reads TGCGCCAGCAGCCACCTAATAAGGGGAAATGAGCAGTTCTTC. Protein product: CASSHLIRGNEQFF.

The chain combines TRBV11-2 with TRBJ1-1; 8 bases line up with TRBD1. V gave up 5 bases and J gave up 0 bases; unmatched junction bases: 5. Germline V gene lookup returns CDR1 SGHAT and CDR2 FQNNGV. This CDR3 contains 15 residues. As DNA, the CDR3 is TGTGCCAGCAGCAAAAGGACAGGGCTGAACACTGAAGCTTTCTTT. Encoded protein: CASSKRTGLNTEAFF.

The rearrangement joins TRBV7-8 to TRBJ1-5, with D tentatively TRBD1 (6 bases). The CDR3 consists of 15 residues. CDR1 SGHVS and CDR2 FQNEAQ come from the germline V gene. Trimming left V 3 bases short and J 2 bases short, with 11 bases between. CDR3 amino acids: CASSFQGSGNQPQHF. In nucleotides, the CDR3 is TGTGCCAGCAGCTTTCAGGGGAGTGGCAATCAGCCCCAGCATTTT. Based on the CDR3 plus reference TRBV7-8 and TRBJ1-5, the full variable domain is GAGVSQSPRYKVAKRGQDVALRCDPISGHVSLFWYQQALGQGPEFLTYFQNEAQLDKSGLPSDRFFAERPEGSVSTLKIQRTQQEDSAVYLCASSFQGSGNQPQHFGDGTRLSIL.

The rearrangement joins TRBV5-1 to TRBJ2-7; tentative D call: TRBD1 (5 bases). CDR3 size: 13 residues. Trimming removed 4 bases from V and 4 bases from J, with 12 bases in between. Germline V lookup: CDR1 SGHRS, CDR2 YFSETQ. CDR3 in amino acids: CASSGTTAYEQYF. The CDR3 DNA sequence: TGCGCCAGCAGCGGCACGACAGCTTACGAGCAGTACTTC.